This T cell receptor beta chain appears in the sequencing data of a study of blood T cell repertoires in COVID-19. Study-wide context: The cDNA or gDNA used as material had been derived from T cells, B-cell-depleted T cells, or PBMCs.

The CDR3 runs to 13 residues. V lost 3 bases, J lost 0 bases, and 3 bases lay in between. This clone was observed a single time. Method: immunoSEQ multiplex PCR; TCRdb's copy keeps in-frame clones and lacks some. The sample consists of about 10,000 clones, nearly 90% of them appearing once. The V gene is TRBV12-3 or TRBV12-4, the J gene TRBJ1-3; D gene ambiguous. What was sequenced was peripheral blood. The sequence came from a human donor in a cohort sampled during active COVID-19. This chain's CDR3 is CASSFGSGNTIYF. CDR3 in DNA: TGTGCCAGCAGTTTCGGCTCTGGAAACACCATATATTTT.